This T cell receptor (beta chain) stems from a study of blood T cell repertoires in COVID-19. At the level of the study: Whether acute or convalescent, the COVID-19 samples came from the United States, Italy and Spain.

Clinical histories supplied by participants themselves formed the basis of cohort assignment. What the recovered Cohort 3 donors had was two negative PCRs, clearance, or symptom resolution. V was clipped by 4 bases and J by 6 bases; unmatched bases: 0. The germline V gene encodes CDR1 WNHNN and CDR2 SYGVQD (reference sequence). CDR3 length equals 12 residues. In the authors' methods: From reference gene primer amplification, estimates of nucleated cell counts were derived. Measured with immunoSEQ multiplex PCR; TCRdb has only the in-frame clones, and not every one. Clone size and V and J calls were adopted from that table, with D and trimming inferred from the DNA. The table shows some 510,000 clones, with around nine tenths occurring only once.

The sequencing sample was made of PBMCs or T cells enriched from blood (not recorded which). The origin of this receptor is a woman aged 40 to 55 who had recovered from COVID-19. The chain recombines TRBV10-1 with TRBJ2-7; 10 bases are a match to TRBD1. CDR3 residues: CASSGDRGEQYF. The CDR3 DNA reads TGCGCCAGCAGTGGGGACAGGGGCGAGCAGTACTTC.